These 25 T cell receptor beta chains were sequenced from one sample in a study of T cells after yellow fever vaccination. One entry per CDR3 protein, called by TCRdb with MiXCR from the 5' RACE reads. Of under 300,000 distinct CDR3 sequences listed, 6.9% are singletons. Material: CD4+ T cells sorted from PBMCs, obtained 15 days after the yellow fever booster vaccination. The receptors were sampled from a man aged 30-40 years who received the YFV17D yellow fever vaccine.

With regard to this clonotype: A clone one base away is much larger, so this may be a read error. The chain uses TRBV28 and TRBJ2-1; 9 nucleotides align to TRBD2. This CDR3 spans 13 amino acids. The V gene end was trimmed by 8 bases and the J gene end by 4 bases; junction bases not matched to a gene: 3. CDR1 and CDR2 (germline): MDHEN, SYDVKM. This CDR3 reads CASGTSRYNEQFF. CDR3 in DNA: TGTGCCAGCGGGACTAGCCGTTACAATGAGCAGTTCTTC.

The chain employs TRBV11-2 and TRBJ2-7; 15 bases fit TRBD2. CDR3 length: 16 amino acids. V lost 5 bases and J lost 6; bases outside the gene matches: 8. The germline CDR1 and CDR2 sequences are SGHAT and FQNNGV. Here the CDR3 reads CASSRRVGLAGGEQYF. The CDR3 DNA reads TGTGCCAGCAGCCGTCGAGTGGGACTAGCGGGAGGCGAGCAGTACTTC.

Ten or more counts support this clonotype. The chain uses TRBV4-2 and TRBJ2-3, with 16 bases that match TRBD2. The V segment lost 4 bases and the J segment 5 bases; nucleotides outside the gene matches: 6. The CDR3 contains 17 residues. Germline CDR1 reads LGHNA; CDR2 reads YNFKEQ. CDR3 residues: CASSLGLAGGEEDTQYF. The DNA of the CDR3 is TGTGCCAGCAGCCTGGGACTAGCGGGAGGGGAGGAAGATACGCAGTATTTT.

This clonotype was recorded many times. The rearrangement links TRBV2 to TRBJ1-5, with 8 bases lining up with TRBD1. With V trimmed by 10 bases and J by 6 bases, 8 bases remained unmatched. The CDR3 sequence is 13 residues long. Germline CDR1 SNHLY, CDR2 FYNNEI. CDR3 DNA sequence: TGTGCCACCGGACAGGGAGGAGGTCAGCCCCAGCATTTT. It encodes CATGQGGGQPQHF.

This clonotype was detected a few times. The V gene is TRBV2, the J gene TRBJ2-1; D may be TRBD1 (6 bases). The V and J ends lost 5 bases and 10 bases respectively, with 21 bases between them. CDR3 length: 15 amino acids. The germline CDR1 and CDR2 sequences are SNHLY and FYNNEI. CDR3 nucleotide sequence: TGTGCCAGCAGTCCCGCTGGGACACCCGGGGACGAGCAGTTCTTC. Translating gives CASSPAGTPGDEQFF.

The sample holds a few counts of this clonotype. The chain uses TRBV28 and TRBJ2-7; D possibly matches TRBD1 or TRBD2 (5 bases each). CDR1 and CDR2 (germline): MDHEN, SYDVKM. The V gene lost 2 bases and the J gene lost 6 bases, with 14 bases spanning the gap. This CDR3 is built from 14 residues. Here the CDR3 reads CASSLTGPHVEQYF. For the CDR3, the DNA is TGTGCCAGCAGTTTAACGGGACCCCATGTCGAGCAGTACTTC.

CDR3 sequence: CASSFIISGLETQYF. In DNA form, the CDR3 reads TGTGCCAGCAGCTTCATAATCTCGGGACTTGAGACCCAGTACTTC. V and J are TRBV5-5 and TRBJ2-5; possibly TRBD2 for D (6 bases). CDR1 is SGHKS and CDR2 is YYEKEE in the germline V gene (reference sequence). Trimming cost V 2 bases and J 5 bases, with 16 bases left between them. CDR3 size: 15 residues.

This clonotype came up a few times. The V and J genes are TRBV24-1 and TRBJ2-1; TRBD2 might be the D (6 bases). The CDR3 is made up of 18 amino acids. The germline CDR1 and CDR2 sequences are KGHDR and SFDVKD. Trimming cost V 0 bases and J 2 bases, with 16 bases left between them. This chain's CDR3 is CATSDLPGGGGTYNEQFF. The CDR3 region has the DNA TGTGCCACCAGTGATTTGCCTGGGGGTGGGGGGACCTACAATGAGCAGTTCTTC.

V usage is TRBV4-3 and J usage is TRBJ2-1; 9 nucleotides match TRBD2. Germline trimming cut 1 base from V and 1 base from J; bases unmatched to any gene: 2. Germline V gives CDR1 LGHNA, CDR2 YSLEER. CDR3 length: 16 amino acids. For the CDR3, the DNA is TGCGCCAGCAGCCAAGCGACTAGCGGATCCTACAATGAGCAGTTCTTC. Protein sequence: CASSQATSGSYNEQFF.

There are a few counts of this clonotype. The genes are TRBV9 and TRBJ2-7, with D possibly TRBD1 on 7 matching bases. Trimming took off 3 bases at V and 4 bases at J, with 11 bases between the two ends. The V gene's germline CDR1 is SGDLS and CDR2 YYNGEE. This CDR3 has 13 amino acids. The CDR3 sequence: CASSAGGNYEQYF. CDR3 nucleotides: TGTGCCAGCAGCGCAGGGGGGAATTACGAGCAGTACTTC. The whole variable domain, filled in from reference TRBV9 and TRBJ2-7, reads DSGVTQTPKHLITATGQRVTLRCSPRSGDLSVYWYQQSLDQGLQFLIQYYNGEERAKGNILERFSAQQFPDLHSELNLSSLELGDSALYFCASSAGGNYEQYFGPGTRLTVT.

Ten or more counts support this clonotype. CDR3 amino acids: CASSPGGPNEQFF. CDR3 coding DNA: TGTGCCAGCTCACCCGGGGGACCCAATGAGCAGTTCTTC. The chain is built from TRBV18 and TRBJ2-1; the D gene is possibly TRBD2 (6 bases). The CDR3 spans 13 residues. V lost 3 bases and J lost 6, with 9 bases in between. CDR1 and CDR2 (germline): KGHSH, LQKENI.

The rearrangement uses TRBV6-2 or TRBV6-3 and TRBJ2-3, with 8 bases fitting TRBD2. Germline V CDR1 and CDR2: MNHEY, SVGEGT. The CDR3 has 14 residues. V lost 4 bases, J lost 5 bases, and 5 bases stayed unmatched. Here the CDR3 DNA reads TGTGCCAGCAGTTTTGCGGGAGGCGGAGATACGCAGTATTTT. Its protein product is CASSFAGGGDTQYF.

The chain uses TRBV10-3 and TRBJ2-1; TRBD2 matches at 9 bases. Per germline, CDR1 ENHRY and CDR2 SYGVKD. The trim removed 0 bases at V and 6 bases at J, leaving 9 bases unmatched. This CDR3 has 17 residues. As DNA, the CDR3 is TGTGCCATCAGTGAGTCGATGGTGGCTAGCGGGATCAATGAGCAGTTCTTC. As protein: CAISESMVASGINEQFF.

The chain joins TRBV9 to TRBJ2-6, with a tentative D call TRBD1 (6 bases). CDR1 and CDR2 from the germline V gene are SGDLS and YYNGEE. This CDR3 comprises 18 residues. Trimming took off 3 bases at V and 1 base at J, with 17 bases between the two ends. The CDR3 protein is CASSDGQRALSGANVLTF. The CDR3 region has the DNA TGTGCCAGCAGCGATGGACAGCGAGCTCTTTCTGGGGCCAACGTCCTGACTTTC.

The chain has TRBV20-1 and TRBJ1-4; 9 nucleotides line up with TRBD1. The CDR3 consists of 16 residues. Per germline, CDR1 DFQATT and CDR2 SNEGSKA (reference sequence). With 2 bases clipped from V and 5 bases from J, the junction kept 9 bases outside the gene matches. CDR3 DNA sequence: TGCAGTGCTAGACTACTTTACAGGGGGCAAAATGAAAAACTGTTTTTT. This encodes CSARLLYRGQNEKLFF.

This clonotype occurred many times. The gene calls are TRBV6-2 or TRBV6-3 and TRBJ2-1, with 11 positions matching TRBD2. Germline V gives CDR1 MNHEY, CDR2 SVGEGT. The CDR3 totals 15 residues. V trimming: 5 bases; J trimming: 4 bases; junction bases outside the gene matches: 4. The CDR3: CASSRLAGGYNEQFF. DNA for the CDR3: TGTGCCAGCAGTCGATTAGCGGGAGGGTACAATGAGCAGTTCTTC.

This clonotype was seen a handful of times. This chain uses TRBV6-2 or TRBV6-3 with TRBJ2-7, with TRBD1 matching over 8 bases. The CDR3 extends over 14 amino acids. V was pared by 6 bases and J by 4 bases, with 8 bases of the junction left unmatched. CDR1 is MNHEY and CDR2 is SVGEGT in the germline V gene. This chain's CDR3 is CASRTSGTGYEQYF. The DNA for the CDR3 is TGTGCCAGCAGGACCTCCGGGACAGGTTACGAGCAGTACTTC.

The chain recombines TRBV20-1 with TRBJ2-5; 12 nucleotides align to TRBD2. The CDR3 is made up of 16 amino acids. V shed 0 bases and J 5 bases; nucleotides not matched to a gene: 7. CDR1 and CDR2 (germline): DFQATT, SNEGSKA (reference sequence). The CDR3: CSARDPSGRASETQYF. DNA for the CDR3: TGCAGTGCTAGAGATCCTAGCGGGAGGGCCTCGGAGACCCAGTACTTC.

This clonotype was counted only a few times. The chain couples TRBV7-3 to TRBJ2-1; 10 bases match TRBD2. The germline CDR1 and CDR2 sequences are SGHTA and FQGTGA. The CDR3 is made up of 15 amino acids. V was pared by 4 bases and J by 2 bases, with 2 bases of the junction left unmatched. CDR3 sequence (DNA): TGTGCCAGCAGCTCCGGACTAGCGGCCTACAATGAGCAGTTCTTC. Its protein is CASSSGLAAYNEQFF. The full variable domain, its missing parts supplied by reference TRBV7-3 and TRBJ2-1, is GAGVSQTPSNKVTEKGKYVELRCDPISGHTALYWYRQSLGQGPEFLIYFQGTGAADDSGLPNDRFFAVRPEGSVSTLKIQRTERGDSAVYLCASSSGLAAYNEQFFGPGTRLTVL.

This chain connects TRBV4-3 to TRBJ1-3, with D possibly matching TRBD1 (5 bases). Per the germline V gene, CDR1 is LGHNA and CDR2 is YSLEER. The CDR3 length is 14 residues. Trimming pared 1 base from V and 1 base from J, leaving 5 bases between. The CDR3 loop reads CASSQAGSGNTIYF. In nucleotides, the CDR3 is TGCGCCAGCAGCCAAGCAGGGTCTGGAAACACCATATATTTT.

This clonotype was picked up many times. J is TRBJ2-1 and V is TRBV20-1, with 14 bases identical to TRBD2. Trimming cost V 6 bases and J 6 bases; bases outside gene matches: 16. The germline V gene encodes CDR1 DFQATT and CDR2 SNEGSKA (reference sequence). The CDR3 is 18 amino acids. CDR3 coding DNA: TGCAGTGCCATATCCCCCCGGACTAGCGGGAGGAACAGCAATGAGCAGTTCTTC. Translation: CSAISPRTSGRNSNEQFF.

Turning to this clonotype: A much more abundant neighbour one base away suggests this may be a read error. This chain uses TRBV12-3 or TRBV12-4 with TRBJ2-2; 8 positions agree with TRBD1. The length of the CDR3 is 16 residues. CDR3 nucleotide sequence: TGTGCCAGCAGCCCCCAGGGGGCTCTGAACACCGGGGATCTGTTTTTT. Translation: CASSPQGALNTGDLFF.

This clonotype was seen repeatedly, ten times or more. The CDR3 DNA reads TGTGCCATCACCCCGGGGGGGGCCAACGTCCTGACTTTC. Translated: CAITPGGANVLTF. The chain links TRBV10-3 to TRBJ2-6; perhaps TRBD2 as D (5 bases). There are 13 residues in the CDR3. V was pared by 7 bases and J by 4 bases, with 8 bases between. CDR1 is ENHRY, CDR2 SYGVKD, per germline.

The chain joins TRBV2 to TRBJ1-3, with a possible D match to TRBD1 (5 bases). This CDR3 is built from 13 residues. The germline V gene has CDR1 SNHLY and CDR2 FYNNEI. Trimming took 11 bases from V and 4 from J, leaving 15 bases between them. In DNA, the CDR3 is TGTGCCTTCAGTTTCGGGGCGGGAAACACCATATATTTT. Its protein product is CAFSFGAGNTIYF.

The chain recombines TRBV9 with TRBJ2-1; the match to TRBD1 covers 7 bases. CDR3 length: 18 amino acids. V trimming: 0 bases; J trimming: 7 bases; junction bases outside the gene matches: 16. From germline, CDR1 is SGDLS and CDR2 YYNGEE. CDR3 loop: CASSVGIGGQSLMNEQFF. CDR3 bases: TGTGCCAGCAGCGTAGGGATAGGGGGACAGAGCTTAATGAATGAGCAGTTCTTC.